The TCR beta chain described here comes from a study of Graves' ophthalmopathy and Graves' hyperthyroidism (dated by TCRdb to 2016 to 2019). At the level of the whole study: Stable hyperthyroidism was defined as no progression to ophthalmopathy within 18 months of follow-up. The study used signatures of the TCR beta repertoire to tell Graves' ophthalmopathy apart from Graves' hyperthyroidism and to predict which patients would progress to ophthalmopathy. In total, 135 blood samples were TCR-sequenced: approximately 42 ophthalmopathy, roughly 77 hyperthyroidism and some 17 hyperthyroidism-to-ophthalmopathy patients. To explore V-J signatures distinguishing ophthalmopathy from hyperthyroidism, a discovery set of under 110 patients (about 43 ophthalmopathy, some 55 stable hyperthyroidism) was enrolled. For independent validation, a separate cohort was made up of some 19 hyperthyroidism patients plus 17 patients who later progressed from hyperthyroidism to ophthalmopathy. In roughly 6 hyperthyroidism patients, the T-cell repertoires found in thyroid tissue were compared with those found in blood. After sampling, hyperthyroidism patients received methimazole starting at 30 mg daily, and ophthalmopathy patients received high-dose intravenous methylprednisolone.

Hyperthyroidism patients were newly diagnosed, with disease duration under 2 months, and aged 18 to 65 years. Patients with other autoimmune diseases, uncontrolled infections, pregnancy or lactation were excluded from the study. Diagnosis relied on clinical symptoms, serum thyroxine, TRAb, thyroid ultrasound and orbital computed tomography. Total RNA was extracted with Trizol reagent and quality-checked on an Agilent 2100 Bioanalyzer. The study at large found these results: Among expanded thyroid clonotypes with frequency above 0.001, most also showed up in blood, which suggests that blood repertoires may reflect the thyroid immune response. Ophthalmopathy was separated from stable hyperthyroidism by the 13-signature model with around 88% sensitivity and just under 84% specificity in cross-validation and with 80%/75% in the test set. No statistical method was used to predetermine the sample size, and group allocation was not hidden from the investigators. In validation, the model predicted ophthalmopathy progression with 55% to 71% sensitivity and approximately 75% specificity; roughly 11 predicted patients were CT-confirmed with GO in a median of about 7.1 months.

This clonotype was recorded many times. Its antigen is not yet known. The input lacks base qualities; no much larger clone sits a single base away. For repertoire sequencing, TCR beta CDR3 regions were amplified from RNA transcripts. A first-round RT-PCR used HTBI primers with the Qiagen OneStep RT-PCR kit, followed by a second-round multiplex PCR, size selection and purification. The libraries underwent paired-end sequencing with 100 bp reads on an Illumina HiSeq2000. Per the source publication's procedure: SOAPnuke was used to process the reads, throwing out any read that had adapters, had uncalled bases, had a mean Phred below 15, or lacked an exact constant-primer or identifier match. COPE v1.2.5 was used to merge high-quality paired reads. Unique nucleotide sequences were defined as clonotypes and aligned to IMGT TRB V, D and J references using MiTCR v1.1. Only V-J combinations with frequency above 0.0001 were analysed, covering 99% to 99.2% of repertoires. A TCR clonal expansion and chaos score per V-J combination was defined as the ratio of F50 clonal expansion to chaos observed in the TCRdist matrix. Welch's t-statistics and random forest were used to reduce features to 13 V-J combinations, which were fed into a naive Bayes classifier. The Morisita-Horn index was used to measure how similar the thyroid and blood repertoires were. TCRdb reanalyzed the raw reads on its own, using fastp at Q25 for trimming and MiXCR for clone calling, and kept in-frame beta chains. Each entry is one CDR3 protein sequence, shown with its most common DNA and genes. TCRdb, not the authors, supplied the V and J calls. The sample table records over a million distinct CDR3 sequences; 35% to 40% of these occur just once. 11% of the sample is taken by the ten largest.

V loses 5 bases at its end and J loses 4 bases; junction bases beyond the gene matches: 6. The CDR3 holds 14 amino acids from the cysteine to the phenylalanine. Kept here is only the CDR3 DNA, which spans 42 bases and is read in frame from base 1. CDR1 and CDR2 are read off the germline V gene (reference sequence) as SSHAT and FNYEAQ. Recombination linked TRBV7-7 to TRBJ2-5, and 8 bases in between align with TRBD1. This receptor was identified in an adult man with Graves' hyperthyroidism. The sequencing sample was made of peripheral blood or thyroid tissue (not recorded which). The nucleotides read TGTGCCAGCAGCGACGGACAGGGATCAGAGACCCAGTACTTC. This translates into CASSDGQGSETQYF.